Below are 16 T cell receptor beta chains sequenced from a single sample in a study of siplizumab effects on memory and regulatory T cells. Assay: immunoSEQ multiplex PCR; the TCRdb copy retains only in-frame clones and omits some. The sample holds 90,000 to 120,000 clones, roughly nine tenths seen once. The sequenced sample was Tregs sorted from blood. The receptors come from a human donor in good health.

The count of this clone is one. The rearrangement links TRBV7-3 to TRBJ2-7; D is ambiguous. Trimming removed 2 bases from V and 5 bases from J, with 10 bases in between. The CDR3 runs 13 residues. The germline gives CDR1 SGHTA, CDR2 FQGTGA. Here the CDR3 DNA reads TGTGCCAGCAGCTTAGTTAGTCGTGACGAGCAGTACTTC. It codes for CASSLVSRDEQYF.

The rearrangement links TRBV4-1 to TRBJ2-3, with D tentatively TRBD2 (5 bases). Trimming took off 4 bases at V and 6 bases at J, with 11 bases between the two ends. This CDR3 has 13 amino acids. The germline gives CDR1 MGHRA, CDR2 YSYEKL. The chain's CDR3 is CASSLNPGDTQYF. CDR3 in DNA: TGCGCCAGCAGCCTTAACCCGGGGGATACGCAGTATTTT.

This clone was observed once. V is TRBV4-1 and J is TRBJ1-5; 9 bases fit TRBD1. Losses at the gene ends were 4 bases for V and 6 bases for J; bases not matched to a gene: 10. CDR3 size: 16 residues. Germline-derived CDR1 and CDR2 are MGHRA and YSYEKL. CDR3 protein: CASSRTLTGGIQPQHF. Written as DNA, the CDR3 is TGCGCCAGCAGCCGTACTCTGACAGGGGGGATTCAGCCCCAGCATTTT.

This rearrangement joins TRBV5-6 to TRBJ1-2; 7 bases are shared with TRBD1. V lost 4 bases to trimming and J lost 5 bases; unmatched junction nucleotides: 5. Germline CDR1 is SGHDT and CDR2 is YYEEEE. The CDR3 covers 13 residues. CDR3 in amino acids: CASSLDREYGYTF. The CDR3 bases are TGTGCCAGCAGCCTAGACAGGGAGTATGGCTACACCTTC.

The chain couples TRBV19 to TRBJ1-1, with a tentative D call TRBD1 (6 bases). The V gene's germline CDR1 is LNHDA and CDR2 SQIVND (reference sequence). V shed 5 bases and J shed 6 bases, with 16 bases lying between them. This CDR3 comprises 14 residues. CDR3 sequence (DNA): TGTGCCAGTAGTTTAGGACAGTATTGGCCTGAAGCTTTCTTT. Its translation: CASSLGQYWPEAFF. Full variable domain (rest looked up from reference TRBV19 and TRBJ1-1): DGGITQSPKYLFRKEGQNVTLSCEQNLNHDAMYWYRQDPGQGLRLIYYSQIVNDFQKGDIAEGYSVSREKKESFPLTVTSAQKNPTAFYLCASSLGQYWPEAFFGQGTRLTVV.

V usage is TRBV5-6 and J usage is TRBJ2-3, with TRBD1 matching 12 bases. From germline, CDR1 is SGHDT and CDR2 YYEEEE. The ends lost 3 bases at V and 6 bases at J; junction bases unmatched: 11. The CDR3 is made up of 17 amino acids. As DNA, the CDR3 is TGTGCCAGCAGCTCCCGGGACAGGGGGCGATTTGCGGATACGCAGTATTTT. It encodes CASSSRDRGRFADTQYF.

This clone was recorded only once. The J gene is TRBJ2-2, the V gene TRBV19; D gene ambiguous. The CDR3 runs to 16 residues. Germline V CDR1 and CDR2: LNHDA, SQIVND (reference sequence). V was shortened by 4 bases and J by 6 bases, with 18 bases between the two germline ends. The CDR3 nucleotides are TGTGCCAGTAGTACGTATAGAAGAGTGCACGCCGGGGAGCTGTTTTTT. Translation gives CASSTYRRVHAGELFF. The full variable domain, its missing parts supplied by reference TRBV19 and TRBJ2-2, is DGGITQSPKYLFRKEGQNVTLSCEQNLNHDAMYWYRQDPGQGLRLIYYSQIVNDFQKGDIAEGYSVSREKKESFPLTVTSAQKNPTAFYLCASSTYRRVHAGELFFGEGSRLTVL.

V gene TRBV5-1 combines with J gene TRBJ1-4; 8 bases fit TRBD1. The CDR3 covers 15 residues. Germline V CDR1 and CDR2: SGHRS, YFSETQ. The V and J ends lost 3 bases and 7 bases, in that order; junction bases with no gene match: 8. DNA for the CDR3: TGCGCCAGCAGCTCGAATGGACAGGGAGGTGAAAAACTGTTTTTT. Its translation is CASSSNGQGGEKLFF.

This chain links TRBV7-2 with TRBJ2-2, with a tentative D call TRBD1 (6 bases). Germline lookup yields CDR1 SGHTA and CDR2 FQGNSA. Trimming cost V 4 bases and J 0 bases, with 12 bases left between them. This CDR3 region has 16 residues. CDR3 region: CASSSSTGTNTGELFF. The DNA for the CDR3 is TGTGCCAGCAGCTCATCCACAGGGACGAACACCGGGGAGCTGTTTTTT.

The gene calls are TRBV6-6 and TRBJ2-2; no clear D gene. Germline CDR1 MNHNY, CDR2 SVGAGI (reference sequence). The CDR3 spans 14 residues. V was trimmed by 7 bases and J by 5 bases, leaving 14 bases between them. The CDR3 DNA follows: TGTGCCAGCAAGGATCGCCCGACGACCGGGGAGCTGTTTTTT. It translates to CASKDRPTTGELFF.

The chain couples TRBV5-4 to TRBJ2-7; 10 nucleotides agree with TRBD2. Per the germline V gene, CDR1 is SGHNT and CDR2 is YYREEE (reference sequence). CDR3 length equals 13 residues. Trimming at V came to 8 bases and at J to 9 bases, leaving 11 bases not matched to a gene. The CDR3 coding sequence is TGTGCCAGTGGCCCGGGACTAGCGATCGTGCAGTACTTC. Its protein is CASGPGLAIVQYF.

J is TRBJ1-1 and V is TRBV7-9; TRBD1 aligns across 7 bases. Germline V gene lookup returns CDR1 SEHNR and CDR2 FQNEAQ (reference sequence). Germline trimming cut 10 bases from V and 5 bases from J; bases unmatched to any gene: 13. The CDR3 spans 14 residues. CDR3 protein: CAIDSYRGYTEAFF. DNA of the CDR3: TGTGCCATCGATAGCTACAGGGGTTATACTGAAGCTTTCTTT.

This clone has only one observation. This chain uses TRBV9 with TRBJ2-2; no clear D. V lost 3 bases to trimming and J lost 8 bases, with 17 bases between them. The length of the CDR3 is 15 residues. From germline, CDR1 is SGDLS and CDR2 YYNGEE. The CDR3 DNA follows: TGTGCCAGCAGCGGGCTGGGTCTGATCGCGGGGGAGCTGTTTTTT. Residues: CASSGLGLIAGELFF.

J is TRBJ2-1 and V is TRBV2; D may be TRBD1 (5 bases). CDR3 size: 15 residues. The ends were cut back, 1 base at V and 4 bases at J, with 11 bases in the middle. Per the germline V gene, CDR1 is SNHLY and CDR2 is FYNNEI. CDR3 in amino acids: CASSEVGRVYNEQFF. DNA for the CDR3: TGTGCCAGCAGTGAAGTGGGCAGGGTGTACAATGAGCAGTTCTTC.

With regard to this clone: At one end the junction does not follow the germline gene, possibly because of a read error. The gene calls are TRBV5-1 and TRBJ2-7, with 10 bases aligning to TRBD2. CDR1 and CDR2 from the germline V gene are SGHRS and YFSETQ. This CDR3 region has 16 residues. The DNA of the CDR3 is TGCGCCAGCAGCTTCACCGAAGCGGGAGGGCCAGGAGGATCGTTCTTC. Its protein is CASSFTEAGGPGGSFF.

A note on this clone: The sample holds other DNA sequences that translate to the same CDR3. The chain carries TRBV29-1 and TRBJ2-3; the D is unclear. This CDR3 is 11 amino acids long. V was cut by 2 bases and J by 5 bases, with 5 bases left in between. Germline assignment: CDR1 SQVTM and CDR2 ANQGSEA. In DNA, the CDR3 is TGCAGCGTTGAAAGGGTAGATACGCAGTATTTT. Protein product: CSVERVDTQYF.